The 26 T cell receptor beta chains listed next were all sequenced from one sample in a study of shared clonotypes between healthy human individuals. Only in-frame clones appear in the TCRdb table, and some are missing; sequencing was by immunoSEQ multiplex PCR. The table records millions of clones, roughly 94% of them present only once. Sequencing used naive CD4+ T cells sorted from blood. Regarding subset: CD45RA+ positively selected. The source is a man between 18 and 29 years old in good health.

The rearrangement joins TRBV28 to TRBJ2-7; D possibly corresponds to TRBD2 (5 bases). V lost 5 bases and J lost 4, with 9 bases in between. Germline CDR1 is MDHEN and CDR2 is SYDVKM. This CDR3 is built from 12 residues. The CDR3 DNA reads as TGTGCCAGCAGTGGACTGGGGTACGAGCAGTACTTC. Encoded protein: CASSGLGYEQYF.

This chain uses TRBV6-6 with TRBJ1-2; D gene uncertain. Trimming left V 6 bases short and J 3 bases short, with 5 bases between. The germline CDR1 and CDR2 sequences are MNHNY and SVGAGI (reference sequence). The CDR3 consists of 11 residues. This chain's CDR3 is CASRPDYGYTF. CDR3 bases: TGTGCCAGCAGGCCGGACTATGGCTACACCTTC.

The count of this clone is one. The chain is built from TRBV27 and TRBJ2-7, with TRBD2 as a possible D gene (5 bases). This CDR3 has 14 amino acids. V dropped 0 bases and J dropped 4 bases, with 10 bases sitting between them. Germline lookup yields CDR1 MNHEY and CDR2 SMNVEV (reference sequence). The CDR3 protein is CASSLSSGKYEQYF. In DNA, the CDR3 is TGTGCCAGCAGTTTATCGTCGGGGAAGTACGAGCAGTACTTC.

The J gene is TRBJ2-3, the V gene TRBV7-2; a possible D gene is TRBD2 (5 bases). This CDR3 region has 15 residues. V shed 1 base and J shed 9 bases, with 17 bases lying between them. The germline V gene encodes CDR1 SGHTA and CDR2 FQGNSA. CDR3 residues: CASSLGYPASGTQYF. CDR3 nucleotides: TGTGCCAGCAGCTTAGGCTACCCAGCCTCGGGGACGCAGTATTTT.

V usage is TRBV15 and J usage is TRBJ1-1; 9 nucleotides agree with TRBD1. This CDR3 has 15 residues. Trimming took 4 bases from V and 1 from J; bases not matched to a gene: 4. The germline V gene encodes CDR1 LNHNV and CDR2 YYDKDF (reference sequence). CDR3 DNA: TGTGCCACCAGCACGGGACAGGGAAGGAACACTGAAGCTTTCTTT. Encoded protein: CATSTGQGRNTEAFF.

This chain links TRBV11-2 with TRBJ2-5; D uncertain. The germline V gene has CDR1 SGHAT and CDR2 FQNNGV. The CDR3 spans 10 residues. V lost 4 bases, J lost 4 bases, and 1 base lay in between. CDR3 protein: CASSSETQYF. The CDR3 region has the DNA TGTGCCAGCAGCTCAGAGACCCAGTACTTC.

The V gene is TRBV15, the J gene TRBJ1-3; D uncertain. The CDR3 is made up of 14 amino acids. Trimming removed 1 base from V and 2 bases from J, with 6 bases in between. The germline CDR1 and CDR2 sequences are LNHNV and YYDKDF (reference sequence). DNA of the CDR3: TGTGCCACCAGCAGAGCCGGGGCTGGAAACACCATATATTTT. Its protein is CATSRAGAGNTIYF. The full variable domain, in which reference TRBV15 and TRBJ1-3 provide the parts outside the CDR3, is DAMVIQNPRYQVTQFGKPVTLSCSQTLNHNVMYWYQQKSSQAPKLLFHYYDKDFNNEADTPDNFQSRRPNTSFCFLDIRSPGLGDTAMYLCATSRAGAGNTIYFGEGSWLTVV.

V gene TRBV5-1 combines with J gene TRBJ2-7; 7 nucleotides agree with TRBD2. The V gene's germline CDR1 is SGHRS and CDR2 YFSETQ. The CDR3 consists of 16 residues. V was pared by 0 bases and J by 6 bases, with 12 bases of the junction left unmatched. The CDR3 reads CASSLVGGAQHGEQYF. DNA of the CDR3: TGCGCCAGCAGCTTGGTGGGAGGGGCCCAGCATGGCGAGCAGTACTTC.

The sample holds one count of this clone. CDR3 sequence (DNA): TGTGCCAGCTCACCACCGCTTACAAGGAACACTGAAGCTTTCTTT. Protein: CASSPPLTRNTEAFF. This chain connects TRBV18 to TRBJ1-1; D remains ambiguous. The CDR3 is made up of 15 amino acids. The V and J ends lost 0 bases and 1 base respectively, with 9 bases between them. Germline CDR1 is KGHSH and CDR2 is LQKENI. Complete variable domain (other parts from reference TRBV18 and TRBJ1-1): NAGVMQNPRHLVRRRGQEARLRCSPMKGHSHVYWYRQLPEEGLKFMVYLQKENIIDESGMPKERFSAEFPKEGPSILRIQQVVRGDSAAYFCASSPPLTRNTEAFFGQGTRLTVV.

The genes are TRBV2 and TRBJ2-7; D tentatively reads TRBD1 or TRBD2 (5 bases each). V was shortened by 6 bases and J by 6 bases, with 18 bases between the two germline ends. In germline, CDR1 is SNHLY, CDR2 FYNNEI. CDR3 length: 14 residues. CDR3 nucleotide sequence: TGTGCCAGCAGACCGGGACGGATGCCTGGCGAGCAGTACTTC. Translation: CASRPGRMPGEQYF.

This chain joins TRBV5-3 and TRBJ1-5; D gene unclear. TRBV5-3 is reported as an ORF; its role is uncertain. V was clipped by 1 base and J by 4 bases, with 3 bases between them. This CDR3 region has 12 residues. Here the CDR3 reads CARSLWNQPQHF. The CDR3 DNA sequence: TGTGCCAGAAGCTTGTGGAATCAGCCCCAGCATTTT.

The V gene is TRBV6-5, the J gene TRBJ1-6; 10 nucleotides match TRBD1. The CDR3 loop spans 14 amino acids. From germline, CDR1 is MNHEY and CDR2 SVGAGI. The V segment lost 6 bases and the J segment 10 bases; nucleotides outside the gene matches: 6. The chain's CDR3 is CASRAGQGRSPLHF. Here the CDR3 DNA reads TGTGCCAGCAGAGCGGGACAGGGGCGATCACCCCTCCACTTT.

This chain joins TRBV7-2 and TRBJ2-3; tentative D call: TRBD1 (6 bases). The CDR3 extends over 13 amino acids. From germline, CDR1 is SGHTA and CDR2 FQGNSA. V lost 4 bases and J 6 bases, leaving 11 bases between the germline ends. The CDR3 bases are TGTGCCAGCAGCTCCACAGGGCTCGATACGCAGTATTTT. It codes for CASSSTGLDTQYF.

This chain connects TRBV10-1 to TRBJ2-2; a weak D match, TRBD1 (6 bases). Trimming removed 8 bases from V and 5 bases from J, with 12 bases in between. The CDR3 consists of 13 residues. CDR1 and CDR2 from the germline V gene are WNHNN and SYGVQD (reference sequence). This CDR3 reads CASGQGWTGELFF. The CDR3 region has the DNA TGCGCCAGCGGGCAGGGGTGGACCGGGGAGCTGTTTTTT.

This clone came up once. The chain carries TRBV11-3 and TRBJ1-6; the D gene is possibly TRBD1 (5 bases). The germline V gene has CDR1 SGHNT and CDR2 YENEEA. Trimming pared 6 bases from V and 10 bases from J, leaving 13 bases between. CDR3 length equals 13 residues. Here the CDR3 DNA reads TGTGCCAGCAGTAAAGGGGCGGAATCACCCCTCCACTTT. Translating gives CASSKGAESPLHF.

The chain employs TRBV19 and TRBJ2-3, with D hard to call. V was trimmed by 10 bases and J by 0 bases, leaving 14 bases between them. Germline V gene sequence: CDR1 LNHDA, CDR2 SQIVND (reference sequence). The CDR3 runs 14 residues. The CDR3 region is CATSSHSSTDTQYF. In DNA, the CDR3 is TGTGCCACCTCCAGCCACTCTAGCACAGATACGCAGTATTTT.

The chain joins TRBV5-1 to TRBJ2-5, with D hard to call. Germline V CDR1 and CDR2: SGHRS, YFSETQ. The CDR3 has 15 amino acids. With 1 base removed from V and 5 bases from J, the gap between germline ends came to 15 bases. The CDR3 coding sequence is TGCGCCAGCAGCTTGAGTAGGGTCCCAATCGAGACCCAGTACTTC. It specifies CASSLSRVPIETQYF.

The chain recombines TRBV25-1 with TRBJ1-2; D ambiguous. V was pared by 3 bases and J by 4 bases, with 12 bases between. Germline loops: CDR1 MGHDK, CDR2 SYGVNS. The CDR3 contains 14 residues. The CDR3, as DNA: TGTGCCAGCAGTGACACCGGGTCTAGCTATGGCTACACCTTC. Encoded protein: CASSDTGSSYGYTF.

This sequence joins TRBV10-1 and TRBJ2-7; 7 bases are shared with TRBD2. Germline lookup yields CDR1 WNHNN and CDR2 SYGVQD (reference sequence). V dropped 0 bases and J dropped 5; count of bases not matched to a gene: 7. This CDR3 region has 15 residues. The CDR3 DNA reads TGCGCCAGCAGTGAGTCGACACTAGCGAGGGACGAGCAGTACTTC. It encodes CASSESTLARDEQYF.

This chain uses TRBV5-6 with TRBJ2-7; possibly TRBD1 or TRBD2 for D (5 bases each). Deletions cut 4 bases from V and 0 bases from J, with 14 bases between. The CDR3 extends over 15 amino acids. The germline V gene has CDR1 SGHDT and CDR2 YYEEEE. The CDR3 DNA sequence: TGTGCCAGCAGCATACCGGGACGAAGCTCCTACGAGCAGTACTTC. It is translated as CASSIPGRSSYEQYF.

This clone has just one count. J is TRBJ1-5 and V is TRBV30; D is possibly TRBD1 (6 bases). The CDR3 contains 14 residues. Looked up from germline, CDR1 is GTSNPN and CDR2 is SVGIG (reference sequence). Trimming removed 2 bases at V and 6 bases at J, with 14 bases between. The CDR3, as DNA: TGTGCCTGGAGTACAGGGAAGGAAATTCAGCCCCAGCATTTT. This codes for CAWSTGKEIQPQHF.

V usage is TRBV30 and J usage is TRBJ1-4, with TRBD1 identical over 7 bases. The J segment lost 7 bases and the V segment lost 1 base, leaving 9 bases of the junction unmatched. The CDR3 has 15 residues. Germline values: CDR1 GTSNPN, CDR2 SVGIG (reference sequence). CDR3: CAWSGQGGVGEKLFF. The CDR3 nucleotides are TGTGCCTGGAGTGGACAGGGCGGAGTGGGTGAAAAACTGTTTTTT.

The genes are TRBV6-5 and TRBJ2-1; 12 bases line up with TRBD2. Germline V CDR1 and CDR2: MNHEY, SVGAGI. V trimming: 2 bases; J trimming: 7 bases; junction bases outside the gene matches: 6. The CDR3 runs to 16 residues. The CDR3 DNA reads TGTGCCAGCAGTTACACCCTAGCGGGAGGGTATAATGAGCAGTTCTTC. This gives the protein CASSYTLAGGYNEQFF.

CDR3 loop: CASSLPPLGDTQYF. The CDR3 nucleotides read TGTGCCAGCAGCTTACCCCCCTTGGGAGATACGCAGTATTTT. V and J are TRBV7-2 and TRBJ2-3, with D hard to call. Germline assignment: CDR1 SGHTA and CDR2 FQGNSA. V shed 2 bases and J shed 5 bases, with 11 bases lying between them. The CDR3 has 14 residues.

The J gene is TRBJ1-4, the V gene TRBV27, with D possibly being TRBD1 (5 bases). This CDR3 contains 13 residues. Trimming left V 7 bases short and J 6 bases short, with 12 bases between. Per the germline V gene, CDR1 is MNHEY and CDR2 is SMNVEV (reference sequence). The CDR3 sequence: CASIRQQYEKLFF. In nucleotides, the CDR3 is TGTGCCAGCATTAGACAGCAGTATGAAAAACTGTTTTTT.

In this sample, this clone turned up once. The rearrangement uses TRBV14 and TRBJ2-4; maybe TRBD1 (5 bases). The CDR3 consists of 17 residues. Trimming left V 8 bases short and J 3 bases short, with 23 bases between. Germline V CDR1 and CDR2: SGHDN, FVKESK. The CDR3 bases are TGTGCCAGCTTATATGGCAGGGATCATCACGACAAAAACATTCAGTACTTC. Translation: CASLYGRDHHDKNIQYF. Full variable domain (rest looked up from reference TRBV14 and TRBJ2-4): EAGVTQFPSHSVIEKGQTVTLRCDPISGHDNLYWYRRVMGKEIKFLLHFVKESKQDESGMPNNRFLAERTGGTYSTLKVQPAELEDSGVYFCASLYGRDHHDKNIQYFGAGTRLSVL.